Listed here are 27 T cell receptor beta chains from one sample, sequenced in a study of cytomegalovirus exposure and HLA in healthy donors. Both 60 Vbeta primers and 13 Jbeta primers went into the PCR. Profiling relied on immunoSEQ multiplex PCR, and the TCRdb table lists in-frame clones only, not all of them. The table includes about 90,000 clones, about 70% detected once. The sample was PBMCs. These TCRs come from a man aged 25-40 years in good health and CMV-seronegative.

In its sample, this clone was seen once. The V gene is TRBV6-6, the J gene TRBJ1-1; D is possibly TRBD1 (5 bases). The CDR3 consists of 13 residues. Per the germline V gene, CDR1 is MNHNY and CDR2 is SVGAGI (reference sequence). The ends were cut back, 8 bases at V and 8 bases at J, with 18 bases in the middle. CDR3 sequence: CASSPGGLVEAFF. The DNA for the CDR3 is TGTGCCAGCTCCCCGGGGGGATTAGTAGAAGCTTTCTTT.

This clone qualifies as medium-sized. The chain recombines TRBV6-5 with TRBJ1-5, with TRBD1 identical over 7 bases. V was pared by 2 bases and J by 2 bases, with 0 bases of the junction left unmatched. Looked up from germline, CDR1 is MNHEY and CDR2 is SVGAGI. There are 14 residues in the CDR3. For the CDR3, the DNA is TGTGCCAGCAGTTACGGGACAGGCAATCAGCCCCAGCATTTT. It translates to CASSYGTGNQPQHF.

The rearrangement links TRBV4-3 to TRBJ1-6; perhaps TRBD1 as D (6 bases). The CDR3 has 15 amino acids. The V gene's germline CDR1 is LGHNA and CDR2 YSLEER. V lost 0 bases to trimming and J lost 9 bases, with 12 bases between them. For the CDR3, the DNA is TGCGCCAGCAGCCAAGAGAGGGGGAGTATTTCACCCCTCCACTTT. Translating gives CASSQERGSISPLHF.

The rearrangement uses TRBV6-1 and TRBJ2-1, with TRBD2 as a possible D gene (6 bases). Trimming stripped 3 bases from V and 2 bases from J, with 20 bases between. The CDR3 is made up of 18 amino acids. Germline V gene lookup returns CDR1 MNHNS and CDR2 SASEGT. The CDR3 DNA follows: TGTGCCAGCAGTGACGCGGGGCGGCGGACCGCCGCCTACAATGAGCAGTTCTTC. It is translated as CASSDAGRRTAAYNEQFF.

The chain couples TRBV7-9 to TRBJ2-3; perhaps TRBD2 as D (6 bases). This CDR3 contains 13 residues. Trimming cost V 4 bases and J 6 bases, with 11 bases left between them. Germline V gene sequence: CDR1 SEHNR, CDR2 FQNEAQ (reference sequence). CDR3 nucleotide sequence: TGTGCCAGCAGCTCATCGGGGGACGATACGCAGTATTTT. It specifies CASSSSGDDTQYF.

This rearrangement joins TRBV19 to TRBJ1-2; tentative D call: TRBD1 (6 bases). The CDR3 covers 15 residues. The germline CDR1 and CDR2 sequences are LNHDA and SQIVND (reference sequence). Trimming removed 1 base from V and 3 bases from J, with 12 bases in between. This chain's CDR3 is CASSIGGTPYYGYTF. In DNA form, the CDR3 reads TGTGCCAGTAGTATAGGAGGGACACCTTACTATGGCTACACCTTC.

CDR3 coding DNA: TGCAGCGCTGCTCCACAGGGTGGTTGGGGCTACACCTTC. Its protein is CSAAPQGGWGYTF. The chain uses TRBV29-1 and TRBJ1-2, with a tentative D call TRBD1 (6 bases). The germline gives CDR1 SQVTM, CDR2 ANQGSEA. The CDR3 loop spans 13 amino acids. V lost 7 bases, J lost 8 bases, and 20 bases lay in between.

This clone was seen only once. This chain joins TRBV5-1 and TRBJ2-1; D perhaps matches TRBD2 (5 bases). The V and J ends lost 6 bases and 9 bases respectively, with 13 bases between them. CDR1 is SGHRS and CDR2 is YFSETQ in the germline V gene. There are 12 residues in the CDR3. CDR3 bases: TGCGCCAGCACTCGGGGTACGAGTGAGCAGTTCTTC. Amino acids: CASTRGTSEQFF.

The rearrangement uses TRBV7-6 and TRBJ2-2; 8 nucleotides match TRBD1. Germline V gene lookup returns CDR1 SGHVS and CDR2 FNYEAQ. V dropped 8 bases and J dropped 0; count of bases not matched to a gene: 11. CDR3 size: 17 residues. The CDR3 sequence: CASASRTGQANTGELFF. The CDR3 coding sequence is TGTGCCAGCGCCTCTCGAACGGGACAGGCGAACACCGGGGAGCTGTTTTTT.

The chain couples TRBV27 to TRBJ1-5, with 10 bases identical to TRBD1. The CDR3 is made up of 16 amino acids. V shed 2 bases and J 6 bases; nucleotides not matched to a gene: 7. Germline V gene lookup returns CDR1 MNHEY and CDR2 SMNVEV (reference sequence). The CDR3 coding sequence is TGTGCCAGCAGTTTAATCGCCGGGACAGGGGTTCAGCCCCAGCATTTT. Residues: CASSLIAGTGVQPQHF.

The chain couples TRBV5-6 to TRBJ2-7; TRBD2 matches 11 bases. Trimming cost V 4 bases and J 2 bases; bases outside gene matches: 2. The germline V gene has CDR1 SGHDT and CDR2 YYEEEE. CDR3 length: 14 residues. Here the CDR3 reads CASSGGLAAYEQYF. The CDR3 coding sequence is TGTGCCAGCAGCGGGGGACTAGCGGCCTACGAGCAGTACTTC.

This clone was counted a few times. The rearrangement joins TRBV27 to TRBJ2-1; D might be TRBD1 (6 bases). This CDR3 contains 16 residues. The V end lost 6 bases, the J end lost 0 bases, and 15 bases lay between the germline ends. CDR1 is MNHEY and CDR2 is SMNVEV in the germline V gene (reference sequence). The CDR3 spells CASRPDSLSSYNEQFF. CDR3 bases: TGTGCCAGCAGACCGGACAGCTTGAGCTCCTACAATGAGCAGTTCTTC.

The chain combines TRBV27 with TRBJ2-3; no definite D call. CDR1 and CDR2 from the germline V gene are MNHEY and SMNVEV (reference sequence). The V and J ends lost 10 bases and 3 bases respectively, with 20 bases between them. The CDR3 has 15 residues. The chain's CDR3 is CATRHSITETDTQYF. The CDR3 coding sequence is TGTGCCACCAGACACAGCATAACAGAAACAGATACGCAGTATTTT.

CDR3 sequence (DNA): TGCGCCAGCAGCCCCGGGGGAGCGGGAGCTTTGGGAGATACGCAGTATTTT. Encoded protein: CASSPGGAGALGDTQYF. The chain joins TRBV5-1 to TRBJ2-3, with TRBD2 matching over 8 bases. The CDR3 is 17 residues long. V trimming: 4 bases; J trimming: 5 bases; junction bases outside the gene matches: 15. Germline CDR1 SGHRS, CDR2 YFSETQ.

The rearrangement links TRBV10-3 to TRBJ2-5; no clear D. Per the germline V gene, CDR1 is ENHRY and CDR2 is SYGVKD. Trimming pared 10 bases from V and 5 bases from J, leaving 11 bases between. CDR3 length: 11 amino acids. In DNA form, the CDR3 reads TGTGCCACTTGGTACGCGGAGACCCAGTACTTC. Encoded protein: CATWYAETQYF.

The V gene is TRBV7-9, the J gene TRBJ1-2, with D unclear. This CDR3 contains 12 residues. Germline-derived CDR1 and CDR2 are SEHNR and FQNEAQ (reference sequence). The V end lost 8 bases, the J end lost 1 base, and 8 bases lay between the germline ends. CDR3 sequence: CASVSVNYGYTF. The CDR3 nucleotides are TGTGCCAGCGTCAGTGTTAACTATGGCTACACCTTC.

The V call is TRBV19, the J call TRBJ2-5; 9 bases align to TRBD1. CDR3 length: 14 residues. Germline-derived CDR1 and CDR2 are LNHDA and SQIVND (reference sequence). With 7 bases clipped from V and 2 bases from J, the junction kept 5 bases outside the gene matches. Written as DNA, the CDR3 is TGTGCCAGTACACTGACAGGGGGTCAAGAGACCCAGTACTTC. This encodes CASTLTGGQETQYF.

This chain connects TRBV4-1 to TRBJ1-2, with TRBD1 identical over 7 bases. J gave up 3 bases and V 2 bases, and 21 bases lay outside the gene matches. This CDR3 is 20 amino acids long. CDR1 is MGHRA and CDR2 is YSYEKL in the germline V gene. The DNA for the CDR3 is TGCGCCAGCAGCCAACACCTTCTCCGGGACAGACGACCGGTGGACTATGGCTACACCTTC. Its translation is CASSQHLLRDRRPVDYGYTF.

This chain connects TRBV9 to TRBJ2-3; no firm D call. The CDR3 sequence is 17 residues long. CDR1 is SGDLS, CDR2 YYNGEE, per germline. Trimming removed 4 bases from V and 3 bases from J, with 21 bases in between. CDR3 residues: CASSPQPRFHLTDTQYF. The CDR3, as DNA: TGTGCCAGCAGCCCCCAACCACGGTTTCACCTGACAGATACGCAGTATTTT.

The chain employs TRBV30 and TRBJ1-4; tentative D call: TRBD1 (5 bases). V gave up 0 bases and J gave up 0 bases, with 8 bases separating them. The CDR3 is made up of 15 amino acids. Germline CDR1 GTSNPN, CDR2 SVGIG (reference sequence). CDR3 sequence (DNA): TGTGCCTGGAGTGTAATGACAGCAACTAATGAAAAACTGTTTTTT. As protein: CAWSVMTATNEKLFF.

The rearrangement joins TRBV2 to TRBJ1-5, with 9 bases aligning to TRBD1. With 6 bases clipped from V and 1 base from J, the junction kept 4 bases outside the gene matches. Germline CDR1 reads SNHLY; CDR2 reads FYNNEI. The CDR3 is made up of 15 amino acids. In nucleotides, the CDR3 is TGTGCCAGCAGCTTGGGACAGGGAAGCAATCAGCCCCAGCATTTT. Translating gives CASSLGQGSNQPQHF.

CDR3 sequence: CASSGLQRANTGELFF. CDR3 nucleotides: TGTGCCAGCAGTGGACTACAGAGAGCGAACACCGGGGAGCTGTTTTTT. The chain links TRBV6-1 to TRBJ2-2, with D perhaps TRBD2 (5 bases). The CDR3 loop spans 16 amino acids. The germline V and J ends were trimmed by 4 bases and 0 bases, with 12 bases remaining between them. Germline CDR1 and CDR2: MNHNS and SASEGT.

The CDR3 spells CASSAIRDREGAFF. In nucleotides, the CDR3 is TGTGCCAGTAGTGCAATCCGGGACAGGGAAGGAGCTTTCTTT. J is TRBJ1-1 and V is TRBV19, with 9 bases fitting TRBD1. This CDR3 region has 14 residues. CDR1 and CDR2 (germline): LNHDA, SQIVND (reference sequence). J gave up 10 bases and V 5 bases, and 11 bases lay outside the gene matches.

The chain couples TRBV18 to TRBJ1-2, with a possible D match to TRBD1 (6 bases). CDR3 length: 12 amino acids. Deletions cut 6 bases from V and 8 bases from J, with 13 bases between. Germline CDR1 and CDR2: KGHSH and LQKENI. The CDR3, as DNA: TGTGCCAGCTCCCCCACAGGGAGCGGCTACACCTTC. Amino acids: CASSPTGSGYTF.

The chain is built from TRBV6-5 and TRBJ2-2, with TRBD2 matching over 8 bases. With 1 base clipped from V and 7 bases from J, the junction kept 5 bases outside the gene matches. Germline V gene data show CDR1 as MNHEY and CDR2 as SVGAGI. CDR3 length: 15 residues. In nucleotides, the CDR3 is TGTGCCAGCAGTTACTTGACGGGGGGGGGCGGGGAGCTGTTTTTT. Residues: CASSYLTGGGGELFF.

The chain couples TRBV15 to TRBJ2-4; 8 bases are shared with TRBD2. CDR3 length: 20 residues. V shed 0 bases and J 0 bases; nucleotides not matched to a gene: 13. Germline V lookup: CDR1 LNHNV, CDR2 YYDKDF (reference sequence). The CDR3 spells CATSREGGAGDILAKNIQYF. The CDR3, as DNA: TGTGCCACCAGCAGAGAGGGGGGAGCGGGGGACATCCTAGCCAAAAACATTCAGTACTTC.

In its sample, this clone was seen a few times. The chain links TRBV29-1 to TRBJ2-2; weak D call: TRBD2 (5 bases). Germline-derived CDR1 and CDR2 are SQVTM and ANQGSEA. This CDR3 spans 14 amino acids. V lost 1 base and J lost 1, with 7 bases in between. In DNA form, the CDR3 reads TGCAGCGTTGAAGCGGCGGGGAACACCGGGGAGCTGTTTTTT. Translation: CSVEAAGNTGELFF.